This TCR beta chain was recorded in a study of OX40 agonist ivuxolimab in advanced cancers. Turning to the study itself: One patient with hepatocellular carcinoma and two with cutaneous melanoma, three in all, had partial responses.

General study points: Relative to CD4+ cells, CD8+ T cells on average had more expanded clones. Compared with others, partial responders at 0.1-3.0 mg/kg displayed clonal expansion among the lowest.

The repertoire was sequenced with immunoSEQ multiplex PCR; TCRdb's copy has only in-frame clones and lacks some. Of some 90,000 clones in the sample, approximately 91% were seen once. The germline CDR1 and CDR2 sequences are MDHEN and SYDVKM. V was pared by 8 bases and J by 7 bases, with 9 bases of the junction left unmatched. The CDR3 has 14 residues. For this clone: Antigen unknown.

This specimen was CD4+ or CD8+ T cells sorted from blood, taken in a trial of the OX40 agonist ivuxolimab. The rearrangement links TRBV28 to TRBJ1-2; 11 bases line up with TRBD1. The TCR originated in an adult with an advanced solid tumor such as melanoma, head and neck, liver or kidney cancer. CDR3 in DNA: TGTGCCAGCGCCACGGACAGGGGGCGAAGTGGCTACACCTTC. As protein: CASATDRGRSGYTF.